These 10 T cell receptor beta chains originate from one sample sequenced in a study of blood T cell repertoires in COVID-19. The protocol was immunoSEQ multiplex PCR, while the TCRdb copy is restricted to in-frame clones and leaves out a portion. The sample lists roughly 170,000 clones; 88% were seen once. The specimen was peripheral blood. The receptors shown here come from a man aged 60 to 75 with acute or convalescent COVID-19.

The CDR3 DNA is TGTGCCAGCAGCTTAAATGGGCCGACTGAAGCTTTCTTT. It specifies CASSLNGPTEAFF. The chain combines TRBV7-3 with TRBJ1-1; no firm D call. The V gene lost 1 base and the J gene lost 5 bases, with 8 bases spanning the gap. The germline V gene has CDR1 SGHTA and CDR2 FQGTGA. The CDR3 sequence is 13 residues long.

V gene TRBV12-3 or TRBV12-4 combines with J gene TRBJ1-1; 7 bases map to TRBD1. The ends lost 6 bases at V and 3 bases at J; junction bases unmatched: 4. This CDR3 has 13 residues. The CDR3 loop is CASSLDRDTEAFF. The CDR3 nucleotides read TGTGCCAGCAGCCTAGACAGGGACACTGAAGCTTTCTTT.

This sequence joins TRBV29-1 and TRBJ1-1, with TRBD1 identical over 9 bases. The CDR3 runs 13 residues. V was pared by 5 bases and J by 4 bases, with 5 bases of the junction left unmatched. Per the germline V gene, CDR1 is SQVTM and CDR2 is ANQGSEA. CDR3 sequence reads: CSVNRGRGTEAFF. The CDR3 DNA sequence: TGCAGCGTTAACAGGGGGCGCGGCACTGAAGCTTTCTTT.

The CDR3 DNA reads as TGTGCCAGCAGCCAAGACCTAGAGGAGACCCAGTACTTC. It encodes CASSQDLEETQYF. The chain couples TRBV3-1 (or the pseudogene TRBV3-2) to TRBJ2-5, with D hard to call. CDR3 length: 13 amino acids. V lost 0 bases to trimming and J lost 5 bases, with 7 bases between them. Germline CDR1 is LGHDT and CDR2 is YNNKEL (reference sequence).

The chain carries TRBV7-9 and TRBJ2-7; tentative D call: TRBD2 (6 bases). CDR3 length: 14 amino acids. Trimming took 5 bases from V and 1 from J, leaving 12 bases between them. CDR1 SEHNR and CDR2 FQNEAQ come from the germline V gene (reference sequence). In nucleotides, the CDR3 is TGTGCCAGCAGCCCGGGACTCAAATCCTACGAGCAGTACGTC. Its protein product is CASSPGLKSYEQYV.

This clone was picked up a small number of times. This sequence joins TRBV5-1 and TRBJ1-1, with D perhaps matching TRBD1 (5 bases). Trimming took off 3 bases at V and 7 bases at J, with 10 bases between the two ends. The CDR3 sequence is 12 residues long. Looked up from germline, CDR1 is SGHRS and CDR2 is YFSETQ. In nucleotides, the CDR3 is TGCGCCAGCAGCTATCCGGGGGATGAAGCTTTCTTT. Translated, it gives CASSYPGDEAFF.

V gene TRBV7-3 combines with J gene TRBJ2-1, with 11 bases fitting TRBD2. The CDR3 sequence is 13 residues long. V lost 5 bases and J lost 10; bases outside the gene matches: 4. Germline-derived CDR1 and CDR2 are SGHTA and FQGTGA. The CDR3 is CASSPTSGIEQFF. As DNA, the CDR3 is TGTGCCAGCAGCCCGACTAGCGGGATAGAGCAGTTCTTC.

This sequence joins TRBV7-9 and TRBJ1-5; maybe TRBD1 (6 bases). Trimming took off 5 bases at V and 5 bases at J, with 16 bases between the two ends. The germline CDR1 and CDR2 sequences are SEHNR and FQNEAQ (reference sequence). The CDR3 sequence is 15 residues long. CDR3 loop: CASSPPGARDQPQHF. CDR3 DNA: TGTGCCAGCAGCCCTCCAGGGGCACGTGATCAGCCCCAGCATTTT.

The V and J genes are TRBV15 and TRBJ1-5, with TRBD1 identical over 10 bases. After removal of 1 base from V and 6 bases from J, the junction contained 6 bases not matched to a gene. The CDR3 extends over 16 amino acids. Germline values: CDR1 LNHNV, CDR2 YYDKDF (reference sequence). The CDR3 DNA follows: TGTGCCACCAGCAGAGGACAGGGGGCGCGGAGTCAGCCCCAGCATTTT. Its protein is CATSRGQGARSQPQHF.

The chain carries TRBV5-5 and TRBJ1-1; TRBD1 is a possible D gene (6 bases). V was pared by 7 bases and J by 1 base, with 11 bases between. The length of the CDR3 is 13 residues. CDR1 and CDR2 from the germline V gene are SGHKS and YYEKEE (reference sequence). In nucleotides, the CDR3 is TGTGCCAGCCTGGGGGGGGCGAACACTGAAGCTTTCTTT. Protein sequence: CASLGGANTEAFF. Together with reference TRBV5-5 and TRBJ1-1, the CDR3 gives the full variable domain: DAGVTQSPTHLIKTRGQQVTLRCSPISGHKSVSWYQQVLGQGPQFIFQYYEKEERGRGNFPDRFSARQFPNYSSELNVNALLLGDSALYLCASLGGANTEAFFGQGTRLTVV.